These T cell receptor beta chains were read from a single sample in a study of regulatory T cells in long-lasting Graves disease. MiXCR was run by TCRdb on the multiplex PCR reads, yielding one entry per CDR3 protein. Here the sample spans about 440,000 distinct CDR3 sequences, roughly 15% being singletons. These data were also reused for a study on T cells in Graves' hyperthyroidism and ophthalmopathy.

The sequencing used peripheral blood mononuclear cells (PBMCs), collected at new diagnosis, from a patient treated with antithyroid drugs. The receptors here all came from a woman in her late teens or twenties with Graves disease. Each CDR3 is given with its conserved first and last residue. D genes are given only for firm matches. Expanded clones get a size class; other rows say once, few or many, or leave the size out.

v_gene	abundance	len	j_gene	d_gene	CDR3nt	CDR3aa
TRBV6-1	once	15	TRBJ2-5	TRBD2	TGTGCCAGCAGCCCCGGGACTAGTAGGGTAGAGACCCAGTACTTC	CASSPGTSRVETQYF
TRBV20-1	.	11	TRBJ2-1	.	TGCAGTGTTTCGGACCACAGTGAGCAGTTCTTC	CSVSDHSEQFF
TRBV20-1	.	11	TRBJ2-1	.	TGCAGTGCTAGATACGCCCATGAGCAGTTCTTC	CSARYAHEQFF
TRBV5-1	.	12	TRBJ1-1	.	TGCGCCAGCAAAGGGGACGGTGGTGAAGCTTTCTTT	CASKGDGGEAFF
TRBV6-2/TRBV6-3	.	15	TRBJ1-5	TRBD1	TGTGCCAGCAGTGGGAGACAGGGGGTCTTCCAGCCCCAGCATTTT	CASSGRQGVFQPQHF
TRBV12-3/TRBV12-4	many	15	TRBJ1-1	.	TGTGCCAGCAGTCCCAGAAGAAGGGACGACACTGAAGCTTTCTTT	CASSPRRRDDTEAFF
TRBV2	many	13	TRBJ2-7	.	TGTGCCAGCACACGGGACACCTCCTACGAGCAGTACTTC	CASTRDTSYEQYF
TRBV20-1	many	16	TRBJ2-7	.	TGCAGTGCTAGAGACCCAGGGGCGGCAGCCAACTACGAGCAGTACTTC	CSARDPGAAANYEQYF
TRBV7-8	many	12	TRBJ2-7	.	TGTGCCAGCAGCTTACCGGAGAGCGAGCAGTACTTC	CASSLPESEQYF
TRBV2	many	13	TRBJ2-3	.	TGTGCCAGCAGACAGGGAATGGCAGATACGCAGTATTTT	CASRQGMADTQYF
TRBV6-1	.	14	TRBJ1-4	TRBD1	TGTGCCAGTCTTAAGGGACAGTGGAGGGAAAAACTGTTTTTT	CASLKGQWREKLFF
TRBV19	.	15	TRBJ2-7	.	TGTGCCAGTAGTACTCCGACTGGAGAGTCCTACGAGCAGTACTTC	CASSTPTGESYEQYF
TRBV2	many	15	TRBJ2-7	TRBD2	TGTGCCAGCAGCGAGGGACTAGCGGGAGGCTACGAGCAGTACTTC	CASSEGLAGGYEQYF
TRBV30	.	16	TRBJ2-3	TRBD2	TGTGCCTGGAGTGCCGGGGGAGCCACGGGGGGAGATACGCAGTATTTT	CAWSAGGATGGDTQYF
TRBV20-1	.	13	TRBJ1-1	.	TGCAGTGCTAACCGACAGTTTAACACTGAAGCTTTCTTT	CSANRQFNTEAFF
TRBV10-3	few	14	TRBJ2-7	.	TGTGCCATCAGGAAGGACAGTCCCCCCTACGAGCAGTACTTC	CAIRKDSPPYEQYF
TRBV24-1	.	16	TRBJ2-1	TRBD2	TGTGCCACCAGTGATTTAGCGGGAGGGCCAGGGAATGAGCAGTTCTTC	CATSDLAGGPGNEQFF
TRBV28	many	16	TRBJ2-7	TRBD2	TGTGCCAGCAGCACCCCAGGCGGGGAGGGCACCTACGAGCAGTACTTC	CASSTPGGEGTYEQYF
TRBV2	many	12	TRBJ2-5	.	TGTGCCAGCCAGCAGGTTGAAGAGACCCAGTACTTC	CASQQVEETQYF
TRBV12-3/TRBV12-4	many	16	TRBJ1-6	TRBD1	TGTGCCAGCAGACCTGGACAGGGGGCATATAATTCACCCCTCCACTTT	CASRPGQGAYNSPLHF
TRBV30	many	15	TRBJ2-7	TRBD2	TGTGCCTGGAGTGTACGAGCGGGAGTATTCCACGAGCAGTACTTC	CAWSVRAGVFHEQYF
TRBV20-1	many	14	TRBJ2-3	TRBD2	TGCAGTGCTGCGACTAGCGGGCTCACAGATACGCAGTATTTT	CSAATSGLTDTQYF
TRBV6-1	many	14	TRBJ2-3	.	TGTGCCAGCAGTGAAGCGTGGGGATCAGATACGCAGTATTTT	CASSEAWGSDTQYF
TRBV24-1	few	15	TRBJ2-1	TRBD2	TGTGCCACCAGTGATAGCGGGAGTTCCTACAATGAGCAGTTCTTC	CATSDSGSSYNEQFF
TRBV20-1	many	18	TRBJ2-7	TRBD2	TGCAGTGCTAGAGACCCCGGATCCTTAGCGGGACCGCCTTACGAGCAGTACTTC	CSARDPGSLAGPPYEQYF
TRBV29-1	many	13	TRBJ2-7	TRBD1	TGCAGCGTCGAGACAGGGAAATCCTACGAGCAGTACTTC	CSVETGKSYEQYF
TRBV20-1	.	16	TRBJ2-2	TRBD1	TGCAGTGCTAGAGATCCCGGGACAGCGAACACCGGGGAGCTGTTTTTT	CSARDPGTANTGELFF
TRBV2	many	14	TRBJ2-1	TRBD1	TGTGCCAGCATCGTGACAGGGCTCCGAGATGAGCAGTTCTTC	CASIVTGLRDEQFF
TRBV29-1	many	11	TRBJ1-2	.	TGCAGCGTTGAAAGGGACTCTGGCTACACCTTC	CSVERDSGYTF
TRBV30	many	12	TRBJ1-1	.	TGTGCCTGGAGTGTATCGGGAGCTGAAGCTTTCTTT	CAWSVSGAEAFF
TRBV10-2	.	13	TRBJ1-1	.	TGCGCCAGCAGTGAGTCCACCAACACTGAAGCTTTCTTT	CASSESTNTEAFF
TRBV3-2	.	18	TRBJ2-7	.	TGTGCCAGCAGCCAGCAAGTTCCAAGGACTAGGAGGATCTACGAGCAGTACTTC	CASSQQVPRTRRIYEQYF
TRBV24-1	many	11	TRBJ2-7	TRBD2	TGTGCCACCAGTTGGGGGGGCGAGCAGTACTTC	CATSWGGEQYF
TRBV5-1	.	15	TRBJ2-1	TRBD2	TGCGCCAGCAGCTTGAGGAGCGGGAGCCCGAATGAGCAGTTCTTC	CASSLRSGSPNEQFF
TRBV10-1	.	17	TRBJ1-6	TRBD1	TGCGCCAGCAGCGCACACCCGCTTACGGGGACAGGGGTGCCCCTCCACTTT	CASSAHPLTGTGVPLHF
TRBV3-1	few	13	TRBJ2-7	.	TGTGCCAGCAGCCAAGTTCGGACCTACGAGCAGTACTTC	CASSQVRTYEQYF
TRBV19	.	20	TRBJ2-2	TRBD2	TGTGCCAGTAGTATCCAGACTAGCGGGAGGCCAAGCACACGGACCGGGGAGCTGTTTTTT	CASSIQTSGRPSTRTGELFF
TRBV30	many	14	TRBJ1-4	.	TGTGCCTGGAGTGTAGGAGGGACCAATGAAAAACTGTTTTTT	CAWSVGGTNEKLFF
TRBV30	few	15	TRBJ2-1	TRBD1	TGTGCCTGGAGTGTACTGGGACAGGGTTTGGATGAGCAGTTCTTC	CAWSVLGQGLDEQFF
TRBV11-3	many	13	TRBJ2-2	.	TGTGCCAGCAGCTTTGAGGACACCGGGGAGCTGTTTTTT	CASSFEDTGELFF
TRBV6-2/TRBV6-3	many	22	TRBJ2-1	TRBD2	TGTGCCAGCAGTTACCCCGGGTCGAGGGGTCGGACTAGCGGCAGCTCCTACAATGAGCAGTTCTTC	CASSYPGSRGRTSGSSYNEQFF
TRBV5-1	many	15	TRBJ1-1	.	TGCGCCAGCAGCTCCCAGACAGGATCTTCCACTGAAGCTTTCTTT	CASSSQTGSSTEAFF
TRBV18	many	13	TRBJ1-2	.	TGTGCCAGCTCACCCGACAAGAACTATGGCTACACCTTC	CASSPDKNYGYTF
TRBV7-9	.	16	TRBJ1-5	TRBD1	TGTGCCAGCAGCGCAGGGGGCAGGGGAGATAATCAGCCCCAGCATTTT	CASSAGGRGDNQPQHF
TRBV6-2/TRBV6-3	few	18	TRBJ2-7	.	TGTGCCAGCAGTTACTCTATCCCGGGACTCTCTCCGGCATACGAGCAGTACTTC	CASSYSIPGLSPAYEQYF